This TCR beta chain was identified in a study of regulatory T cells in long-lasting Graves disease (dated by TCRdb to about 2021). For the wider study: Patients with newly diagnosed Graves' disease had been on antithyroid drugs for under 3 months. A total of around 35 samples underwent TCR sequencing, from about 13 patients with persistent Graves' disease and some 20 patients with newly diagnosed Graves' disease. This study used TCR sequencing and RNA sequencing of peripheral blood to compare persistent Graves' disease patients against newly diagnosed Graves' disease patients. The study was registered as a clinical trial and conducted in China.

This clonotype was seen ten or more times. Its antigen specificity is not known. Base qualities are not recorded, but no much larger clone differs from it by a single base. V is shortened by 5 bases, J by 2 bases, and the region joining them spans 14 bases. The CDR3 spans 15 residues, from the cysteine through the phenylalanine. Of the read, only the CDR3 DNA is kept; its 45 bases are in frame from base 1. For CDR1 and CDR2, the germline V gene lists SGHTA and FQGNSA. The meaning of the sample's time point label: newly diagnosed GD, antithyroid drugs for less than 3 months. RNA was extracted from PBMCs in TRIzol for both TCR sequencing and RNA sequencing. The diagnosis of Graves' disease followed American Thyroid Association guidelines. The patients came from an endocrinology department in Xi'an, China. Each patient gave roughly 8.4 milliliters of peripheral blood, collected in an EDTA anticoagulant tube. Ficoll Paque Plus density gradient separation was used to isolate PBMCs, and no further T cell sorting was performed. An Agilent 2100 Bioanalyzer and agarose gel were used to assess RNA quality, and a NanoDrop 2000 was used to measure RNA concentration.

Receptor libraries were prepared by multiplex PCR. Instrument used: Illumina HiSeq 4000. To build TCR beta libraries, CDR3 regions were amplified by Arm-PCR using iRepertoire HTBI primers. PCR products were gel purified before sequencing. Per the authors' processing: Gene usage analysis of CDR3 amino acid clonotypes relied on the roughly 60 TRBV and around 13 TRBJ segments identified across samples. COPE and FqMerger were used to merge filtered high-quality paired reads into contigs. Contigs were aligned with BLAST to IMGT TRBV, TRBD and TRBJ reference genes, and CDR3 was defined per IMGT. Any clonotype with a frequency above 0.1% was counted as a highly expanded clone. Shannon entropy served as the measure of repertoire diversity, while the Gini coefficient captured V-J evenness. A clonotype found in more than one individual was treated as public. TCRdb passed the public sequencing reads through fastp at Q25 and MiXCR, retaining productive beta sequences. Entries that share a CDR3 protein sequence are merged under the most common genes and DNA. TCRdb, rather than the study authors, made the V and J calls. This sample gives roughly 510,000 distinct CDR3 sequences in total; 15% to 20% of them show up just once. Jointly, the top ten make up around 11% of the sample.

General conclusions and limits of the study: Peripheral blood alone was examined, since thyroid tissue, which constituted the primary lesion, could not be accessed. Preferential use of TRBV28, TRBJ1-2 and TRBJ2-5 was observed in persistent disease, whereas TRBV20-1 and TRBJ2-1 were favored in newly diagnosed disease. Sequencing and analysis were limited to the TCR beta chain. The small sample size was acknowledged by the authors as a limitation that may reduce accuracy. A larger number of public clonotypes was shared among persistent patients (approximately 2,600) than among newly diagnosed patients (roughly 980). Lower TCR Shannon entropy and fewer highly expanded clones were observed in persistent Graves' disease patients than in newly diagnosed patients, which suggested clonal expansion.

Another study also made use of these data, one on T cells in Graves' hyperthyroidism and ophthalmopathy. The second publication reports: Stable Graves' hyperthyroidism was defined as no progression to ophthalmopathy during 18 months of follow-up. Hyperthyroidism patients were aged 18 to 65 years and newly diagnosed, with disease duration of less than 2 months. Any patient with an uncontrolled infection, another autoimmune disease, pregnancy or lactation was excluded. Diagnoses were established on the basis of clinical symptoms, serum thyroxine and TRAb, thyroid ultrasound, and orbital computed tomography. A first-round RT-PCR of the TCR CDR3 used the HTBI primer set with the Qiagen OneStep RT-PCR kit. Most expanded thyroid clonotypes (frequency above 0.001) were also detected in blood, a finding suggesting that blood repertoires may reflect thyroid immune responses. A model built on a 13 V-J signature distinguished ophthalmopathy from stable hyperthyroidism, reaching 85% to 90% sensitivity and 81.08% specificity in cross-validation and 80%/75% in testing. In validation, the model predicted progression to ophthalmopathy a median of about 6 months before onset, with about 70% sensitivity and around 76% specificity. To identify TCR V-J signatures that set the groups apart, the researchers used a discovery cohort of approximately 98 patients, made up of around 40 with Graves' ophthalmopathy and about 55 with stable Graves' hyperthyroidism. Prospective prediction of ophthalmopathy was tested in an independent validation cohort consisting of 18 hyperthyroidism patients and over 15 patients who later progressed to ophthalmopathy. The roughly 90 discovery patients were divided at random into training and test sets in a 7:3 ratio. The study also compared thyroid tissue and blood T-cell repertoires from several Graves' hyperthyroidism patients. Once sampling was done, hyperthyroidism patients were given methimazole at a starting dose of 30 mg daily, whereas ophthalmopathy patients were given high-dose intravenous methylprednisolone. The libraries were constructed in a second round of multiplex PCR and then size-selected and purified. Sequencing of the libraries was done on an Illumina HiSeq2000 using paired-end 100 bp reads. SOAPnuke was used to process the raw data, throwing out any read that contained adapters or uncalled bases, had a mean Phred below 15, or lacked an exact constant-primer or identifier match. COPE v1.2.5 was used to merge the high-quality paired reads, and each unique nucleotide sequence was defined as a clonotype. MiTCR v1.1 was used to align clonotypes to the IMGT TRBV, TRBD and TRBJ reference segments. Only V-J combinations with frequency above 0.0001, covering 99% to 99.2% of repertoires, were analysed. A TCS score was defined as the ratio between F50 (clonal expansion) and ExV (chaos), using BLOSUM62-based TCRdist between CDR3 peptides within each V-J. Welch's t-statistics and random forest reduced 500 to 550 V-J features to under 15, which were used in a naive Bayes classifier (R e1071). Sample size was not statistically predetermined, and blinding of investigators to group allocation was not performed. The paper describes TCR Vbeta CDR3 sequencing of 130 to 150 peripheral blood samples, made up of 43 ophthalmopathy patients, some 80 hyperthyroidism patients and approximately 17 progressor patients.

This material consisted of peripheral blood mononuclear cells (PBMCs), taken at new diagnosis, from a patient treated with antithyroid drugs. The clonotype originates from a man between 18 and 35 years old with Graves disease. Donor details come from another sample of the same person, matched by shared clones. The rearrangement combines TRBV7-2 with TRBJ2-3; the D region is possibly TRBD1 or TRBD2, each matching across 5 bases. The CDR3 is CASSTRDASTDTQYF. The bases read TGTGCCAGCAGCACCCGGGACGCCTCCACAGATACGCAGTATTTT.